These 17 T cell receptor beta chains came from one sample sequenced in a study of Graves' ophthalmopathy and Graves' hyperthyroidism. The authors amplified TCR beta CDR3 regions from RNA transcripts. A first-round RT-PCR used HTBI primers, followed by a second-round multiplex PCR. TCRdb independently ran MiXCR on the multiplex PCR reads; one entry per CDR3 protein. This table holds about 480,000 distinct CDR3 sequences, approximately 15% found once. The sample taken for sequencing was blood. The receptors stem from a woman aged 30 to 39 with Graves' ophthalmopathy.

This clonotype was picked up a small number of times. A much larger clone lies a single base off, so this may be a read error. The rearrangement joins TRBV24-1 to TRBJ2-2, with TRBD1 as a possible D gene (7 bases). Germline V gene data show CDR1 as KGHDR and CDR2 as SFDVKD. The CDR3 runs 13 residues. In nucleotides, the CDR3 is TGTGCCACCAGTAGGAGGGGGCCCGGGGAGCTGTTGTTT. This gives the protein CATSRRGPGELLF.

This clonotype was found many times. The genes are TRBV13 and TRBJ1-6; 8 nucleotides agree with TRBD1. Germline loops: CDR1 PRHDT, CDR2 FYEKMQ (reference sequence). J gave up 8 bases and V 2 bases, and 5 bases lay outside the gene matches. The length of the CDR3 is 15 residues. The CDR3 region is CASSLSGQVDSPLHF. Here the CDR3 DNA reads TGTGCCAGCAGCTTATCGGGACAGGTTGATTCACCCCTCCACTTT. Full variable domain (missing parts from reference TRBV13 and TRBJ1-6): AAGVIQSPRHLIKEKRETATLKCYPIPRHDTVYWYQQGPGQDPQFLISFYEKMQSDKGSIPDRFSAQQFSDYHSELNMSSLELGDSALYFCASSLSGQVDSPLHFGNGTRLTVT.

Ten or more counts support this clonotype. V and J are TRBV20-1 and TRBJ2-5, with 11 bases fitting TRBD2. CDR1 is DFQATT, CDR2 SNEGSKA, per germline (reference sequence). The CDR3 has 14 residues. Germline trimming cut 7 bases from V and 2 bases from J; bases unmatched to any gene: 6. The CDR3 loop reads CSGGTSGFQETQYF. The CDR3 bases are TGCAGTGGGGGGACTAGCGGATTTCAAGAGACCCAGTACTTC.

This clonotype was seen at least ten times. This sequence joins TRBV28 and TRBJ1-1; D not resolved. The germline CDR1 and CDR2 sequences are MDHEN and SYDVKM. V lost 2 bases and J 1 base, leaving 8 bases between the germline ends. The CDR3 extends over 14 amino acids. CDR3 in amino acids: CASSLEPSNTEAFF. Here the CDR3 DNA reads TGTGCCAGCAGTTTAGAGCCGTCGAACACTGAAGCTTTCTTT.

CDR3 DNA sequence: TGTGCCAGCAGTGTTCCGAGGACTAGCGGATATTACGAGCAGTACTTC. This sequence encodes CASSVPRTSGYYEQYF. The rearrangement uses TRBV6-1 and TRBJ2-7, with 10 bases identical to TRBD2. J gave up 4 bases and V 4 bases, and 10 bases lay outside the gene matches. Germline CDR1 MNHNS, CDR2 SASEGT. The CDR3 covers 16 residues.

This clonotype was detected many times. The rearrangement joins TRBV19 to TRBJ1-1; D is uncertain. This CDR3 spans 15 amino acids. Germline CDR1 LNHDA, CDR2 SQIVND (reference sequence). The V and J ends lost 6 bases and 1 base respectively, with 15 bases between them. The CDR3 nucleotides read TGTGCCAGTAGCCTTTACGCGACGGGGAACACTGAAGCTTTCTTT. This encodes CASSLYATGNTEAFF.

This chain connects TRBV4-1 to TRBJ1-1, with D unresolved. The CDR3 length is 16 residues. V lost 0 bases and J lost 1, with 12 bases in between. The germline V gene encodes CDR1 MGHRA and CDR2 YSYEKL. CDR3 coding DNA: TGCGCCAGCAGCCAAGATTGGGGAGGTCAGAACACTGAAGCTTTCTTT. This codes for CASSQDWGGQNTEAFF.

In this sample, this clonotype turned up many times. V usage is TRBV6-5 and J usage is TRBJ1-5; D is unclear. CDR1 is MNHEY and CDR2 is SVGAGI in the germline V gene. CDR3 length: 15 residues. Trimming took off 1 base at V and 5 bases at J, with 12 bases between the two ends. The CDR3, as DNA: TGTGCCAGCAGTTACTTCGGGAATGGGGATCAGCCCCAGCATTTT. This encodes CASSYFGNGDQPQHF.

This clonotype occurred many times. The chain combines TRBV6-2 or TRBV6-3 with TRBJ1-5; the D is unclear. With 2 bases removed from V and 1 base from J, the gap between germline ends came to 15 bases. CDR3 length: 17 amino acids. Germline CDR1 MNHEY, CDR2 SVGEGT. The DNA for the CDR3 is TGTGCCAGCAGTTACCTGATCGGACTTGGAAGCAATCAGCCCCAGCATTTT. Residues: CASSYLIGLGSNQPQHF.

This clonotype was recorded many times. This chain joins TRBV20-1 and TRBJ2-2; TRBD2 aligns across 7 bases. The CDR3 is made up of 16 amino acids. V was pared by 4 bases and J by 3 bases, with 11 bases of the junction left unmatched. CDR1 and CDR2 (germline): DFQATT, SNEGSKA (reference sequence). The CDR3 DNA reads TGCAGTGCTAAGGACGCGAGCGGGACCCACACCGGGGAGCTGTTTTTT. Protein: CSAKDASGTHTGELFF.

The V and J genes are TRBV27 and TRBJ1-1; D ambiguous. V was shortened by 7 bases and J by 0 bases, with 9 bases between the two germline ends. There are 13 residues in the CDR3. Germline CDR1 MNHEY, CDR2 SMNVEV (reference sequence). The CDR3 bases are TGTGCCAGCACTAGCGGGATGAACACTGAAGCTTTCTTT. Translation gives CASTSGMNTEAFF.

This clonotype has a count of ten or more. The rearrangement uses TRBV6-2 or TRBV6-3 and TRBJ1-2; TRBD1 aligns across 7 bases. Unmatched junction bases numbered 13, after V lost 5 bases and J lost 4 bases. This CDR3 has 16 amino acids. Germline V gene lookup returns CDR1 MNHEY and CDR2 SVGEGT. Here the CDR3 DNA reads TGTGCCAGCAGTAACGAATTGACAGGGCTCCGCTATGGCTACACCTTC. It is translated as CASSNELTGLRYGYTF.

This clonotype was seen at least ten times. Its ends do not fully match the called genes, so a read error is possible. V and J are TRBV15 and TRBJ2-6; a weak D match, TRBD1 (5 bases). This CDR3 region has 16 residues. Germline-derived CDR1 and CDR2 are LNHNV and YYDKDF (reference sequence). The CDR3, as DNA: TGTGCCACCAGCAGACCGGTCCCCTCTGGGGCCGACGTCCTGACTTTC. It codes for CATSRPVPSGADVLTF.

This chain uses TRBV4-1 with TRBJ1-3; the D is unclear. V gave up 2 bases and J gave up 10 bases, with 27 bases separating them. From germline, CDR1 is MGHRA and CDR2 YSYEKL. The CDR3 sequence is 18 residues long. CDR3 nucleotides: TGCGCCAGCAGCCAATATCAAGCTAACAGCGGATACGGTTTTACCATATATTTT. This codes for CASSQYQANSGYGFTIYF.

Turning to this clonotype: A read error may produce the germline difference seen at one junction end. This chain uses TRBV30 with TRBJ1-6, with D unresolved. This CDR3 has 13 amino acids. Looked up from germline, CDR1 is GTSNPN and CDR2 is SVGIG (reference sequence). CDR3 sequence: CAWERTYNSPLNF. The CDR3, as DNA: TGTGCCTGGGAGCGAACCTATAATTCACCGCTCAACTTT.

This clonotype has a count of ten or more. DNA of the CDR3: TGTGCCAGTGCCCGGGACGGCGGCTATGGCTACACCTTC. Translating gives CASARDGGYGYTF. V is TRBV12-3 or TRBV12-4 and J is TRBJ1-2, with TRBD1 as a possible D gene (5 bases). This CDR3 has 13 residues. V dropped 9 bases and J dropped 4 bases, with 15 bases sitting between them.

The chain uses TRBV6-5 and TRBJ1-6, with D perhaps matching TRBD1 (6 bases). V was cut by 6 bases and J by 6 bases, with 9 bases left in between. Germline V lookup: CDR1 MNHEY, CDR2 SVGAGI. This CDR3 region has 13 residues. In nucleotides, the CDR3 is TGTGCCAGCAGAGGGGGGGTTAATTCACCCCTCCACTTT. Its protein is CASRGGVNSPLHF.